The 3 T cell receptor beta chains presented below share a single source sample, sequenced in a study of blood T cell repertoires in COVID-19. Sequenced by immunoSEQ multiplex PCR; TCRdb stores in-frame clones only, minus some. The repertoire holds some 250,000 clones, with just under 85% as singletons. Sequences were obtained from peripheral blood. These receptors originate from a woman older than 75 with acute or convalescent COVID-19.

The V gene is TRBV24-1, the J gene TRBJ1-2; tentatively, D is TRBD1 (6 bases). This CDR3 comprises 11 residues. V was shortened by 6 bases and J by 6 bases, with 7 bases between the two germline ends. Germline V lookup: CDR1 KGHDR, CDR2 SFDVKD. The CDR3 sequence: CATSHRDGYTF. DNA of the CDR3: TGTGCCACCAGTCACAGGGATGGCTACACCTTC.

The J gene is TRBJ2-7, the V gene TRBV5-4; D gene ambiguous. V lost 1 base, J lost 6 bases, and 11 bases lay in between. CDR1 and CDR2 from the germline V gene are SGHNT and YYREEE (reference sequence). The CDR3 length is 13 residues. CDR3 residues: CASSLTLRGEQYF. The CDR3 coding sequence is TGTGCCAGCAGCTTGACCCTAAGAGGCGAGCAGTACTTC.

This chain connects TRBV6-1 to TRBJ1-6; D is possibly TRBD1 (6 bases). This CDR3 region has 17 residues. CDR1 is MNHNS, CDR2 SASEGT, per germline. The germline V and J ends were trimmed by 4 bases and 3 bases, with 16 bases remaining between them. The DNA for the CDR3 is TGTGCCAGCAGTGCTACGAGGGGGGGTAACTATAATTCACCCCTCCACTTT. This encodes CASSATRGGNYNSPLHF.